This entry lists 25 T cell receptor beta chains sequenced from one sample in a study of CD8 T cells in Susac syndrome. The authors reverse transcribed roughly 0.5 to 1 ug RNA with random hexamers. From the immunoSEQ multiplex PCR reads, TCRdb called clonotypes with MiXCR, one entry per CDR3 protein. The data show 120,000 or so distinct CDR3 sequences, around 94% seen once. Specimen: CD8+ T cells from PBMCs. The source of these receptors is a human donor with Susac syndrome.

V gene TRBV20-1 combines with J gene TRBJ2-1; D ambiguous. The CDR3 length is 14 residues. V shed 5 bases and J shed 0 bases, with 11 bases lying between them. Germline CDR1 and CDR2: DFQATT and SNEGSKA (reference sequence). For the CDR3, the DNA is TGCAGTGCTCAACCGATCGACTCCTACAATGAGCAGTTCTTC. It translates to CSAQPIDSYNEQFF.

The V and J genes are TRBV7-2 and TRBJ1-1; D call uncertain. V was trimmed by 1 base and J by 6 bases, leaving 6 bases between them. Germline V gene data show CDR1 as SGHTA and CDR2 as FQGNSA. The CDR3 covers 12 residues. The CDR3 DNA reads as TGTGCCAGCAGCTTAGTCCCCCCTGAAGCTTTCTTT. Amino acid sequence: CASSLVPPEAFF.

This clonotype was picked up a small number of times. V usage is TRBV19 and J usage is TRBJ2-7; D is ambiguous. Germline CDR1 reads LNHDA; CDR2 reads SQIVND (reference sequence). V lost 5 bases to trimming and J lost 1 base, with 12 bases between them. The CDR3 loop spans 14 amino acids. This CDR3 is CASSPLGESYEQYF. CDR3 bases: TGTGCCAGTAGTCCCCTCGGAGAATCCTACGAGCAGTACTTC.

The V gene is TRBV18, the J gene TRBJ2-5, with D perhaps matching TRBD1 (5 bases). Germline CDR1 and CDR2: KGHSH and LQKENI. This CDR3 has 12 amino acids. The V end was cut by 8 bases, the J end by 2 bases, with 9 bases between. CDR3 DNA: TGTGCCAGCCCGCGACAGCAAGAGACCCAGTACTTC. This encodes CASPRQQETQYF.

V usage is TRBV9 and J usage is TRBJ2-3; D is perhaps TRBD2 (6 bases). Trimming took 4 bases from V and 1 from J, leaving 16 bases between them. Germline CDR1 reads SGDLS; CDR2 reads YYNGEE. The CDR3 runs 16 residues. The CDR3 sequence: CASSLTLAFGTDTQYF. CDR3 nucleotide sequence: TGTGCCAGCAGCTTAACCCTAGCGTTTGGCACAGATACGCAGTATTTT.

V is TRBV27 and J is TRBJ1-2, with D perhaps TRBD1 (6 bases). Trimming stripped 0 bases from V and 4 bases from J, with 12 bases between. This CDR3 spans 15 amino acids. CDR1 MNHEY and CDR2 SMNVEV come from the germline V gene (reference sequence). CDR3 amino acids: CASSLSSGGFYGYTF. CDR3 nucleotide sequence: TGTGCCAGCAGTTTATCGAGTGGGGGCTTCTATGGCTACACCTTC.

The CDR3 DNA follows: TGTGCCAGCACCCTGGACAGTAGCACAGATACGCAGTATTTT. As protein: CASTLDSSTDTQYF. V is TRBV28 and J is TRBJ2-3; perhaps TRBD1 as D (6 bases). V dropped 7 bases and J dropped 0 bases, with 11 bases sitting between them. This CDR3 region has 14 residues. CDR1 is MDHEN and CDR2 is SYDVKM in the germline V gene.

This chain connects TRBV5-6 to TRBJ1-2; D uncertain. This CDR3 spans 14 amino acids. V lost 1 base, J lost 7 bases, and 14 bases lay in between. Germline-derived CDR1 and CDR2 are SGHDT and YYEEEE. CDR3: CASSLLRGQLGYTF. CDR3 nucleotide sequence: TGTGCCAGCAGCTTGTTGCGCGGCCAACTTGGCTACACCTTC.

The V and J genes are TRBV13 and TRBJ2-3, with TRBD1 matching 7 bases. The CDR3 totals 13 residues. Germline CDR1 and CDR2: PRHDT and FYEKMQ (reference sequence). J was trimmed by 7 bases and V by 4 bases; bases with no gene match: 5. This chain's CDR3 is CASSSSGGNTQYF. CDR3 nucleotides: TGTGCCAGCAGCTCCTCAGGGGGAAATACGCAGTATTTT.

The CDR3 coding sequence is TGCAGTGCTAGAGACGAGACTAGCGGGAACAATGAGCAGTTCTTC. This gives the protein CSARDETSGNNEQFF. The chain combines TRBV20-1 with TRBJ2-1, with TRBD2 matching over 11 bases. After removal of 0 bases from V and 5 bases from J, the junction contained 3 bases not matched to a gene. The CDR3 runs to 15 residues. CDR1 is DFQATT, CDR2 SNEGSKA, per germline (reference sequence).

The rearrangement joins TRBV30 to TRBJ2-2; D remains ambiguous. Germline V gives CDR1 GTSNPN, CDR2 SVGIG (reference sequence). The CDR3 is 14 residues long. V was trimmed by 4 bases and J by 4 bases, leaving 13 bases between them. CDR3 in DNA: TGTGCCTGGAAGAATGGCTTTCCCACCGGGGAGCTGTTTTTT. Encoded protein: CAWKNGFPTGELFF.

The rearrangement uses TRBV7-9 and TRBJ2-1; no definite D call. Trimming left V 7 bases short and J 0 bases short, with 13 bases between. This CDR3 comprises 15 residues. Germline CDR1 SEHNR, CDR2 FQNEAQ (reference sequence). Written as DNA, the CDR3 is TGTGCCAGCATCCCCAGTCTGAGCTCCTACAATGAGCAGTTCTTC. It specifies CASIPSLSSYNEQFF.

The CDR3 DNA sequence: TGTGCCAGCAGTGAAGACAGGGGGTTAAGTCAGCCCCAGCATTTT. Its protein product is CASSEDRGLSQPQHF. The chain employs TRBV2 and TRBJ1-5; 8 bases align to TRBD1. The junction had 5 bases not matched to a gene; V was cut back by 1 base and J by 6 bases. Per the germline V gene, CDR1 is SNHLY and CDR2 is FYNNEI. This CDR3 contains 15 residues.

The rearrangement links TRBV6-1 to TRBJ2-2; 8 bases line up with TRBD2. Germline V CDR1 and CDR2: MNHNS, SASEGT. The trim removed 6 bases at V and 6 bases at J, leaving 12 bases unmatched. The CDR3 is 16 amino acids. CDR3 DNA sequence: TGTGCCAGCAGCATAGGCCTTACCGGGAGGGCCGGGGAGCTGTTTTTT. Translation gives CASSIGLTGRAGELFF.

CDR3: CASSYGQGGRTPLHF. DNA for the CDR3: TGTGCCAGCAGCTATGGACAGGGAGGTAGGACACCCCTCCACTTT. V is TRBV5-6 and J is TRBJ1-6, with TRBD1 matching 8 bases. Germline loops: CDR1 SGHDT, CDR2 YYEEEE. The ends lost 3 bases at V and 11 bases at J; junction bases unmatched: 10. This CDR3 has 15 amino acids.

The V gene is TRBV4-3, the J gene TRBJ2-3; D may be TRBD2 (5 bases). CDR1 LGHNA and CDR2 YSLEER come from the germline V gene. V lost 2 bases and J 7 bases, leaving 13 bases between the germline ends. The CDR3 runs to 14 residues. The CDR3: CASSQLEGANTQYF. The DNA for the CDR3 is TGCGCCAGCAGCCAACTAGAGGGAGCGAATACGCAGTATTTT.

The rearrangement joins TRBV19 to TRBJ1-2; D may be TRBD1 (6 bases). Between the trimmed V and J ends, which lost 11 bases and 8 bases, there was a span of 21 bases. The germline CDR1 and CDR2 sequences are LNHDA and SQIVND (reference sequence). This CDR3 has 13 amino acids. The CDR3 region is CAAGSMGAGGYTF. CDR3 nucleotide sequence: TGTGCCGCGGGCTCCATGGGGGCCGGCGGCTACACCTTC. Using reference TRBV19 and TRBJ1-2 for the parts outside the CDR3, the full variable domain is DGGITQSPKYLFRKEGQNVTLSCEQNLNHDAMYWYRQDPGQGLRLIYYSQIVNDFQKGDIAEGYSVSREKKESFPLTVTSAQKNPTAFYLCAAGSMGAGGYTFGSGTRLTVV.

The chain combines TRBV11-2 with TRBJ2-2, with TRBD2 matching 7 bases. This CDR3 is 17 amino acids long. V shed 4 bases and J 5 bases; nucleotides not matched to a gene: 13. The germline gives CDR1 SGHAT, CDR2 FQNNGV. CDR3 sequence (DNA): TGTGCCAGCAGCTCCTTGCTTCTCGCGGGAGCTACCGGGGAGCTGTTTTTT. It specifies CASSSLLLAGATGELFF.

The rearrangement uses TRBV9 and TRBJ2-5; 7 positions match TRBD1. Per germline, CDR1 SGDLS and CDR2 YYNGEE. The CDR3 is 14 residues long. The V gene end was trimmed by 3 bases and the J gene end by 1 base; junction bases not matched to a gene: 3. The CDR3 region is CASSGWDSQETQYF. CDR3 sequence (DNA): TGTGCCAGCAGCGGATGGGACAGCCAAGAGACCCAGTACTTC.

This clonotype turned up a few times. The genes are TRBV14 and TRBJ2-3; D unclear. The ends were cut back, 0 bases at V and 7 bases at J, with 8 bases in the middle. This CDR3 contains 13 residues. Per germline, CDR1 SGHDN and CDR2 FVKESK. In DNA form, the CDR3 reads TGTGCCAGCAGCCAAGATCAATGGAATACGCAGTATTTT. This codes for CASSQDQWNTQYF.

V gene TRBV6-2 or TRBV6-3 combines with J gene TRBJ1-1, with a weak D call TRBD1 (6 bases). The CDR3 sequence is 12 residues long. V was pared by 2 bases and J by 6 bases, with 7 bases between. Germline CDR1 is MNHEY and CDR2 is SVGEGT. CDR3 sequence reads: CASSYEGAEAFF. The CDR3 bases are TGTGCCAGCAGTTACGAGGGGGCTGAAGCTTTCTTT.

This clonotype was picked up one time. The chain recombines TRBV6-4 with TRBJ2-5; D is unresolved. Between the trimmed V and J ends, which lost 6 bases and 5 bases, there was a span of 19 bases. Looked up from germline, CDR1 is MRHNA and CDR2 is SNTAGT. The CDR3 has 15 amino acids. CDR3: CASRGLANQVETQYF. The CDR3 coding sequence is TGTGCCAGCAGGGGCTTGGCAAATCAAGTGGAGACCCAGTACTTC.

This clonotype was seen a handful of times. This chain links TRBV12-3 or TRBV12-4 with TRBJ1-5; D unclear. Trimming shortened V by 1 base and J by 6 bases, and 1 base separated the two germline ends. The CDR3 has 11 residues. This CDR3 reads CASSLGQPQHF. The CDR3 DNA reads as TGTGCCAGCAGTTTAGGTCAGCCCCAGCATTTT.

The DNA for the CDR3 is TGTGCCAGCAAAGGGACAGGGGAGGCCTCTAATGAAAAACTGTTTTTT. It codes for CASKGTGEASNEKLFF. The genes are TRBV2 and TRBJ1-4, with 10 positions matching TRBD1. CDR1 is SNHLY, CDR2 FYNNEI, per germline. After removal of 7 bases from V and 3 bases from J, the junction contained 8 bases not matched to a gene. CDR3 length: 16 residues.

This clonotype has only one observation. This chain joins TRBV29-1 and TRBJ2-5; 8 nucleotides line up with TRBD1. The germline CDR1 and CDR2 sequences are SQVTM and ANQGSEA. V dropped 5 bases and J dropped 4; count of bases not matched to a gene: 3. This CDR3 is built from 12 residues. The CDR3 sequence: CSVRTGLETQYF. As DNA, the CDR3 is TGCAGCGTTCGGACAGGGCTAGAGACCCAGTACTTC.